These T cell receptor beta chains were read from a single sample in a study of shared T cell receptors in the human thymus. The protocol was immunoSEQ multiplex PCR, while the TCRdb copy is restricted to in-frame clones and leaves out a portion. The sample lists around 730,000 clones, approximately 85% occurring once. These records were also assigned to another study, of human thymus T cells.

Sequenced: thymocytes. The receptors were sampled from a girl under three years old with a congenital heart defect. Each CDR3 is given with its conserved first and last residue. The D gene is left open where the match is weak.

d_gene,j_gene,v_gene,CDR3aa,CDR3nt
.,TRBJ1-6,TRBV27,CASSLAGSSPLHF,TGTGCCAGCAGTTTGGCAGGGTCTTCACCCCTCCACTTT